This record concerns one TCR beta chain sequence. This clonotype was counted a few times. The specificity of this receptor is unknown. The input lacks base qualities; no much larger clone sits a single base away. Receptor libraries were prepared by 5' RACE. Sequencer: Illumina HiSeq 2500. A second roughly 6 to 11 cycle PCR used a sample-barcoded 5' primer and a J-beta primer mix. A template-switch 5' adaptor carrying 12 random nucleotides introduced a unique molecular identifier onto each TCR beta cDNA molecule. Each sample yielded at least 2.5 million CDR3-containing paired-end reads. The Mint cDNA synthesis kit, primed by a TRBC-specific oligonucleotide, was used to synthesize first-strand cDNA from all RNA. Following uracil-DNA glycosylase treatment, a first 18-cycle PCR with universal primers M1SS and BC2_uni_R was performed on all cDNA. The study's processing was this. Normalization of each sample was performed by random selection of 1 million high-quality reads, each carrying a distinct molecular identifier. Reads with shared molecular identifiers were discarded instead of being binned into consensus sequences. MiTCR, run with a Q25 quality threshold and the strictest error-elimination algorithm, handled CDR3 identification, clonotype clustering and error correction. A nonparametric unseen species model with Euler transformation was used to estimate a lower bound on total TCR beta diversity. TCRdb's own reprocessing of the public reads used fastp at Q25 and MiXCR and kept productive beta chains. Identical CDR3 proteins give one entry, which carries the most common genes and DNA. In this record, the V and J calls reflect TCRdb's handling and not the investigators' own analysis. Across this sample there are some 1.6 million distinct CDR3 sequences, with roughly 32% seen only once. About 11% of the sample is held by the ten biggest clonotypes.

The CDR3 contains 18 residues, cysteine and phenylalanine counted. The sequence is cut down to CDR3 DNA, 54 bases in frame from base 1. Unmatched junction bases come to 6, with V trimmed by 1 base and J by 1 base. The CDR1 and CDR2 encoded by the germline V gene are SGHDN and FVKESK. The data originate from a study of blood T cells in healthy people across ages (dated by TCRdb to between 2014 and 2016). Looking at the study overall: In model experiments, roughly one uniquely barcoded TCR beta cDNA molecule per two T cells was captured by template switching. Age-related changes in TCR beta repertoire diversity were measured in the study by deep sequencing normalized with unique cDNA molecular identifiers. The donors were split into four age groups: young (average about 15 years), middle-aged (around 40), aged (around 67) and long-lived (more than 80). To avoid experimental bias, donors of different ages were spread randomly across the sequencing lanes. Using the same blood draw, the study looked at two additional independent replicas of 1 million unique cDNA reads for two donors, one aged 18 to 30 and the other aged 80 or older.

The donors were some 36 Caucasian individuals from Russia, aged roughly 6 to 90 years, who were systemically healthy. Each donor gave approximately 9.3 milliliters of peripheral blood, collected into EDTA-treated Vacutainer tubes. PBMCs were isolated by Ficoll-Paque density-gradient centrifugation, with at least 7 million obtained per sample. Trizol reagent was used to extract total RNA from PBMCs, with at least 6 micrograms per sample. For every donor, flow cytometry on a PBMC aliquot measured the percentage of naive CD45RAhigh/CD27high T cells. Results the study describes overall, beyond this receptor: Compared with the aged group, more naive CD4+ T cells, fewer expanded clones and increased TCR diversity were shown by the long-lived group, suggesting age selection. There was a strong correlation between observed TCR beta diversity and the percentage of naive T cells measured by flow cytometry. Estimates of total diversity based on one million sequenced T cells were considered lower bounds and underestimates. Bulk unsorted PBMC profiling prevented conclusive comparison of naive and antigen-experienced compartments. Because the CMV infection status of the donors was unknown, age-related changes in expanded clonotypes may potentially have been confounded. Observed TCR beta diversity per million T cells fell roughly linearly with age, and a significant reduction was already apparent by age roughly 40.

This receptor was obtained from a woman under 40 in good health. Material for sequencing was blood. The sequence links TRBV14 to TRBJ2-1; a stretch of 11 junction bases matches TRBD2. The CDR3: CASSQVLAGGPSYNEQFF. In nucleotide form, the sequence is TGTGCCAGCAGCCAAGTTCTAGCGGGAGGACCATCCTACAATGAGCAGTTCTTC.